The present entry profiles one TCR beta chain with its context. What it binds is unknown. Germline V CDR1 and CDR2: PRHDT, FYEKMQ (reference sequence). This CDR3 spans 15 amino acids. Losses at the gene ends were 4 bases for V and 0 bases for J; bases not matched to a gene: 5. Here immunoSEQ multiplex PCR was the method, and the copy in TCRdb shows in-frame clones only, minus some. The data contain about 330,000 clones, 90% of them singletons. As for treatment: over 15 received Ad26.COV2.S at low or high dose, single or two shots; 5 received placebo; per-sample allocation not given. Material that was analyzed had been drawn on day 63 after the first vaccine or placebo injection. This sample is drawn from a study of Ad26.COV2.S vaccination and SARS-CoV-2 variants. Study-wide background: Ad26.COV2.S was injected intramuscularly once or twice, 56 days apart.

The study, taken as a whole, reports: Recipients of either vaccine or placebo displayed similar breadth of non-spike TCRs.

The TCR originated in a person between 18 and 59 years old who received the Ad26.COV2.S COVID-19 vaccine or a placebo. Here the sequenced sample was peripheral blood, taken in a trial of Ad26.COV2.S vaccine versus placebo. V is TRBV13 and J is TRBJ2-7; 8 bases are shared with TRBD2. CDR3 DNA sequence: TGTGCCAGCAGCTCCGCCGGGGGGGGCTCCTACGAGCAGTACTTC. It codes for CASSSAGGGSYEQYF.